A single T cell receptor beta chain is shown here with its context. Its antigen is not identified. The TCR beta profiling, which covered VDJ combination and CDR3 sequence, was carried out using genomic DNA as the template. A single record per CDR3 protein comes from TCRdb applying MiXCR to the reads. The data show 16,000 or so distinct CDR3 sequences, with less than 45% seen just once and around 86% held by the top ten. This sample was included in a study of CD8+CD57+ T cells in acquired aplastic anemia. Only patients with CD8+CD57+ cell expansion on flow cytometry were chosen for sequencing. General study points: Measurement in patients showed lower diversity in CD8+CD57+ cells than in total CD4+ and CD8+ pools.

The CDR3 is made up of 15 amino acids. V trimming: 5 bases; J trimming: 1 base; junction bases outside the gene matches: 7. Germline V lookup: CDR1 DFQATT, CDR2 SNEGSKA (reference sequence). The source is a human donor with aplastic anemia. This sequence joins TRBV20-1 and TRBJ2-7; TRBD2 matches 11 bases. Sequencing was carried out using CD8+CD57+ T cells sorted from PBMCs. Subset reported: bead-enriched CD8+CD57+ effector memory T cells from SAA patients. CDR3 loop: CSAEGTSGQSYEQYF. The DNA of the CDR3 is TGCAGTGCTGAAGGGACTAGCGGACAATCCTACGAGCAGTACTTC.